This TCR beta chain was obtained from a study of T cell responses to AZD1222 COVID-19 vaccine. Study outcomes and limitations: Across the whole spike, CD4 TCRs peaked at regions 160-218 and 743-854. Spike-specific TCR breadth and depth grew following two AZD1222 doses.

The germline CDR1 and CDR2 sequences are MNHEY and SMNVEV (reference sequence). This CDR3 is built from 14 residues. Unmatched junction bases numbered 0, after V lost 3 bases and J lost 3 bases. Points on this clone: The target antigen is unknown.

TCRdb keeps only in-frame clones here, not all; method: immunoSEQ multiplex PCR. The table lists about 70,000 clones, more than 75% of them singletons, with 4.8% in the top ten. The gene calls are TRBV27 and TRBJ2-1; 9 nucleotides match TRBD2. Source: peripheral blood, taken 28 days after the second dose of the MenACWY control vaccine. This TCR was recovered from an adult who received the MenACWY meningococcal vaccine as a control. CDR3 protein: CASSFSGSYNEQFF. The CDR3 DNA follows: TGTGCCAGCAGTTTTAGCGGGAGCTACAATGAGCAGTTCTTC.